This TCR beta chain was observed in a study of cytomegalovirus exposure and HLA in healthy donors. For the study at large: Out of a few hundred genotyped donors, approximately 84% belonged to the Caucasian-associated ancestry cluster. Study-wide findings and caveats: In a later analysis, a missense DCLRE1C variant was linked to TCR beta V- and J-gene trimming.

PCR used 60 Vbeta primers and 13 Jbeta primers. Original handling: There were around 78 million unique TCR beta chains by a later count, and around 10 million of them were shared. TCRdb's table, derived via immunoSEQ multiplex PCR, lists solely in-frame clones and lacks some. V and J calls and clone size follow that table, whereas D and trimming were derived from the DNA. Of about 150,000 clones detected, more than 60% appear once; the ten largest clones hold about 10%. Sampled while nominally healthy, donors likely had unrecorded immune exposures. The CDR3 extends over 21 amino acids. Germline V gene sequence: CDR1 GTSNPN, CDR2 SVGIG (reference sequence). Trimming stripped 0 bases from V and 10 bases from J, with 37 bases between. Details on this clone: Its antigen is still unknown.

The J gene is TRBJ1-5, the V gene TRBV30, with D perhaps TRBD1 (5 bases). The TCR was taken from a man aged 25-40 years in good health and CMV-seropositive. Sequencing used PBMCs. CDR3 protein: CAWSVRPRGLSIAGVFPPQHF. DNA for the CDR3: TGTGCCTGGAGTGTACGTCCCCGGGGACTTTCAATAGCGGGGGTTTTTCCTCCCCAGCATTTT.